These T cell receptor beta chains were read from a single sample in a study of shared clonotypes between healthy human individuals. Assay: immunoSEQ multiplex PCR; the TCRdb copy retains only in-frame clones and omits some. The profile shows some 450,000 clones, roughly three quarters of them singletons. Input material: PBMCs. The source is a woman aged 35 to 49 in good health. Some clones in this sample may be carry-over from other donors' samples. Each CDR3 is given with its conserved first and last residue. The D gene is left open where the match is weak. The listing skips clone size in some rows; elsewhere it reads once, few, many or a size class.

abundance: few; v_gene: TRBV4-1; d_gene: .; j_gene: TRBJ1-4; len: 14; CDR3nt: TGCGCCAGCAGCCAAAGCCCCCTTGGGGAAAAACTGTTTTTT; CDR3aa: CASSQSPLGEKLFF
abundance: .; v_gene: TRBV15; d_gene: TRBD2; j_gene: TRBJ2-1; len: 15; CDR3nt: TGTGCCACCGCGAAAAGACTAGCGGCTTACAATGAGCAGTTCTTC; CDR3aa: CATAKRLAAYNEQFF
abundance: .; v_gene: TRBV28; d_gene: TRBD1; j_gene: TRBJ1-2; len: 15; CDR3nt: TGTGCCAGCAGCCCGACGACAGGGTATAACTATGGCTACACCTTC; CDR3aa: CASSPTTGYNYGYTF
abundance: .; v_gene: TRBV18; d_gene: .; j_gene: TRBJ2-7; len: 13; CDR3nt: TGTGCCAGCTCACCATCCCTTCAGGACGAGCAGTACTTC; CDR3aa: CASSPSLQDEQYF
abundance: .; v_gene: TRBV28; d_gene: .; j_gene: TRBJ2-7; len: 15; CDR3nt: TGTGCCAGCAGTTTACCTACAGGGAGTCTGGACGAGCAGTACTTC; CDR3aa: CASSLPTGSLDEQYF
abundance: .; v_gene: TRBV19; d_gene: TRBD1; j_gene: TRBJ2-2; len: 14; CDR3nt: TGTGCCAGTAGTCCCCGGGACAGGAGGGGGGAGCTGTTTTTT; CDR3aa: CASSPRDRRGELFF
abundance: .; v_gene: TRBV15; d_gene: TRBD1; j_gene: TRBJ2-7; len: 15; CDR3nt: TGTGCCACCAGCAGCCCGGGACAGGGCGTCTCCGAGCAGTACTTC; CDR3aa: CATSSPGQGVSEQYF
abundance: .; v_gene: TRBV28; d_gene: .; j_gene: TRBJ1-2; len: 14; CDR3nt: TGTGCCAGCACACCACCCGGGGCTAACTATGGCTACACCTTC; CDR3aa: CASTPPGANYGYTF
abundance: .; v_gene: TRBV5-8; d_gene: .; j_gene: TRBJ2-7; len: 13; CDR3nt: TGTGCCAGCAGCTCGCTTAGCTCCTACGAGCAGTACTTC; CDR3aa: CASSSLSSYEQYF
abundance: .; v_gene: TRBV28; d_gene: .; j_gene: TRBJ2-5; len: 14; CDR3nt: TGTGCCAGCAGTTTAGTTCAGGTCGCAGAGACCCAGTACTTC; CDR3aa: CASSLVQVAETQYF
abundance: .; v_gene: TRBV15; d_gene: .; j_gene: TRBJ1-2; len: 16; CDR3nt: TGTGCCACCAGCAGAGATGGAACACGGTCTAACTATGGCTACACCTTC; CDR3aa: CATSRDGTRSNYGYTF
abundance: .; v_gene: TRBV6-1; d_gene: .; j_gene: TRBJ2-3; len: 13; CDR3nt: TGTGCCAGCAGTGAAAATATGGGACATGGGGAGTATTTT; CDR3aa: CASSENMGHGEYF
abundance: once; v_gene: TRBV19; d_gene: TRBD1; j_gene: TRBJ1-5; len: 14; CDR3nt: TGTGCCACCGACAGGGGGTCTAGCAATCAGCCCCAGCATTTT; CDR3aa: CATDRGSSNQPQHF
abundance: once; v_gene: TRBV7-3; d_gene: .; j_gene: TRBJ2-5; len: 15; CDR3nt: TGTGCCAGCAGCTTAACACCGGGGGTCCAAGAGACCCAGTACTTC; CDR3aa: CASSLTPGVQETQYF
abundance: .; v_gene: TRBV28; d_gene: .; j_gene: TRBJ1-4; len: 14; CDR3nt: TGTGCCAGCAGTCCAGACAGGCTCAATGAAAAACTGTTTTTT; CDR3aa: CASSPDRLNEKLFF
abundance: .; v_gene: TRBV19; d_gene: .; j_gene: TRBJ1-1; len: 13; CDR3nt: TGTGCCAGTAGCCAGACAGGGAACACTGAAGCTTTCTTT; CDR3aa: CASSQTGNTEAFF
abundance: .; v_gene: TRBV2; d_gene: .; j_gene: TRBJ2-3; len: 14; CDR3nt: TGTGCCAACAGAGAAGACAGATACACAGATACGCAGTATTTT; CDR3aa: CANREDRYTDTQYF
abundance: .; v_gene: TRBV7-6; d_gene: .; j_gene: TRBJ2-1; len: 13; CDR3nt: TGTGCCAGCAGGGGCGGGATGAAGCATGAGCAGTTCTTC; CDR3aa: CASRGGMKHEQFF
abundance: many; v_gene: TRBV4-1; d_gene: TRBD2; j_gene: TRBJ2-7; len: 15; CDR3nt: TGCGCCAGCAGCCAACTAGCGGGAGGGACCTACGAGCAGTACTTC; CDR3aa: CASSQLAGGTYEQYF
abundance: many; v_gene: TRBV9; d_gene: .; j_gene: TRBJ2-7; len: 15; CDR3nt: TGTGCCAGCAGCGTAGAGGATGGGGCCACCTACGAGCAGTACTTC; CDR3aa: CASSVEDGATYEQYF
abundance: .; v_gene: TRBV7-2; d_gene: TRBD1; j_gene: TRBJ2-7; len: 16; CDR3nt: TGTGCCAGCAGTATTCGGGACAGCCCATGGGCCTACGAGCAGTACTTC; CDR3aa: CASSIRDSPWAYEQYF
abundance: .; v_gene: TRBV11-2; d_gene: .; j_gene: TRBJ2-1; len: 14; CDR3nt: TGTGCCAGCAGCTTAGATCGGTTGACAGGCGAGCAGTTCTTC; CDR3aa: CASSLDRLTGEQFF
abundance: .; v_gene: TRBV19; d_gene: TRBD1; j_gene: TRBJ2-5; len: 16; CDR3nt: TGTGCCAGTAGTGTCGGGACAGGGAGACGCCAAGAGACCCAGTACTTC; CDR3aa: CASSVGTGRRQETQYF
abundance: .; v_gene: TRBV30; d_gene: TRBD1; j_gene: TRBJ2-3; len: 11; CDR3nt: TGTGCCTGGGGGACAGGGGATACGCAGTATTTT; CDR3aa: CAWGTGDTQYF
abundance: .; v_gene: TRBV28; d_gene: TRBD1; j_gene: TRBJ2-7; len: 14; CDR3nt: TGTGCCAGCGGGGGACAGGCAGCATCCTACGAGCAGTACTTC; CDR3aa: CASGGQAASYEQYF
abundance: .; v_gene: TRBV18; d_gene: .; j_gene: TRBJ2-7; len: 17; CDR3nt: TGTGCCAGCTCACCACCGAGGGCCGGGGCCCGGTTGTACGAGCAGTACTTC; CDR3aa: CASSPPRAGARLYEQYF
abundance: .; v_gene: TRBV19; d_gene: TRBD1; j_gene: TRBJ2-4; len: 17; CDR3nt: TGTGCCAGTAGTATCCAAACAGGGGTCTCTGTCAAAAACATTCAGTACTTC; CDR3aa: CASSIQTGVSVKNIQYF
abundance: once; v_gene: TRBV10-3; d_gene: .; j_gene: TRBJ1-5; len: 13; CDR3nt: TGTGCCATCGGCAGGGATGGGGGGCAGCCCCAGCATTTT; CDR3aa: CAIGRDGGQPQHF
abundance: .; v_gene: TRBV7-2; d_gene: .; j_gene: TRBJ2-5; len: 15; CDR3nt: TGTGCCAGCAGCTCCCACAGGGTGAGGACGGAGACCCAGTACTTC; CDR3aa: CASSSHRVRTETQYF
abundance: .; v_gene: TRBV28; d_gene: .; j_gene: TRBJ1-1; len: 14; CDR3nt: TGTGCCAGCAGTTTTGGGGGAGTAGTAGCTGAAGCTTTCTTT; CDR3aa: CASSFGGVVAEAFF
abundance: .; v_gene: TRBV12-5; d_gene: .; j_gene: TRBJ2-3; len: 16; CDR3nt: TGTGCTAGTGCCTCACGAACAGGCGGGACAACAGATACGCAGTATTTT; CDR3aa: CASASRTGGTTDTQYF
abundance: .; v_gene: TRBV4-3; d_gene: .; j_gene: TRBJ1-3; len: 13; CDR3nt: TGCGCCAGCAGCCAAGGGCCAGGAAACACCATATATTTT; CDR3aa: CASSQGPGNTIYF
abundance: .; v_gene: TRBV5-1; d_gene: .; j_gene: TRBJ1-1; len: 14; CDR3nt: TGCGCCAGCAGTACGGCGGCCGGGAACACTGAAGCTTTCTTT; CDR3aa: CASSTAAGNTEAFF
abundance: .; v_gene: TRBV7-9; d_gene: .; j_gene: TRBJ1-2; len: 14; CDR3nt: TGTGCCAGCAGCTTAGGAGGGATAGAGACTGGCTACACCTTC; CDR3aa: CASSLGGIETGYTF
abundance: .; v_gene: TRBV5-1; d_gene: .; j_gene: TRBJ2-7; len: 12; CDR3nt: TGCGCCAGCAGCATAACAGCCGACGAGCAGTACTTC; CDR3aa: CASSITADEQYF
abundance: .; v_gene: TRBV7-3; d_gene: .; j_gene: TRBJ2-7; len: 14; CDR3nt: TGTGCCAGCAGCTTCGCTGGCGGGGTTGACGAGCAGTACTTC; CDR3aa: CASSFAGGVDEQYF
abundance: .; v_gene: TRBV19; d_gene: TRBD1; j_gene: TRBJ2-1; len: 13; CDR3nt: TGTGCCAGTAGTAAACAGGGGGAGAATGAGCAGTTCTTC; CDR3aa: CASSKQGENEQFF
abundance: .; v_gene: TRBV18; d_gene: .; j_gene: TRBJ2-1; len: 15; CDR3nt: TGTGCCAGCTCACCGAGGACTACCGACTACAATGAGCAGTTCTTC; CDR3aa: CASSPRTTDYNEQFF
abundance: .; v_gene: TRBV7-3; d_gene: TRBD2; j_gene: TRBJ2-1; len: 18; CDR3nt: TGTGCCAGCAGCGCCGGGGGAGCTGGCGGGAGAGGGGTTAATGAGCAGTTCTTC; CDR3aa: CASSAGGAGGRGVNEQFF
abundance: .; v_gene: TRBV10-3; d_gene: .; j_gene: TRBJ2-5; len: 13; CDR3nt: TGTGCCATCAGTGAGTCGGGCCTGGGGGCCCAGTACTTC; CDR3aa: CAISESGLGAQYF
abundance: .; v_gene: TRBV7-3; d_gene: TRBD2; j_gene: TRBJ2-3; len: 16; CDR3nt: TGTGCCAGCCAGGAGGGGACTAGCGGGAGGTCAGATACGCAGTATTTT; CDR3aa: CASQEGTSGRSDTQYF
abundance: .; v_gene: TRBV28; d_gene: .; j_gene: TRBJ2-5; len: 19; CDR3nt: TGTTGTGGGACTAGAGGACAGGGTGGGCCTCCCAGCTGCGGAGAGACCCAGTACTTC; CDR3aa: CCGTRGQGGPPSCGETQYF
abundance: .; v_gene: TRBV7-3; d_gene: .; j_gene: TRBJ2-2; len: 15; CDR3nt: TGTGCCAGCAGCGCCGGTTGGGGCCTCGCCGGGGAGCTGTTTTTT; CDR3aa: CASSAGWGLAGELFF
abundance: .; v_gene: TRBV28; d_gene: TRBD2; j_gene: TRBJ2-7; len: 14; CDR3nt: TGTGCCAGCACGGAGACGGGAGGGCTCTACGAGCAGTACTTC; CDR3aa: CASTETGGLYEQYF
abundance: .; v_gene: TRBV9; d_gene: .; j_gene: TRBJ2-1; len: 15; CDR3nt: TGTGCCAGCAGCGGACGGGTGAGCTCCTACAATGAGCAGTTCTTC; CDR3aa: CASSGRVSSYNEQFF
abundance: once; v_gene: TRBV5-1; d_gene: .; j_gene: TRBJ2-6; len: 14; CDR3nt: TGCGCCAGCGGATACAGCTCTGGGGCCAACGTCCTGACTTTC; CDR3aa: CASGYSSGANVLTF
abundance: .; v_gene: TRBV7-2; d_gene: .; j_gene: TRBJ1-1; len: 15; CDR3nt: TGTGCCAGCAGCCTCACCTCGGGACGACCCGATGAAGCTTTCTTT; CDR3aa: CASSLTSGRPDEAFF
abundance: .; v_gene: TRBV7-2; d_gene: .; j_gene: TRBJ2-3; len: 18; CDR3nt: TGTGCCAGCAGCTTCGGAGTGCTAGCAGAATCTAGCACAGATACGCAGTATTTT; CDR3aa: CASSFGVLAESSTDTQYF
abundance: .; v_gene: TRBV30; d_gene: .; j_gene: TRBJ2-7; len: 14; CDR3nt: TGTGCCTGGAGTCGGGACCCAGCGGTCTACGAGCAGTACTTC; CDR3aa: CAWSRDPAVYEQYF
abundance: many; v_gene: TRBV27; d_gene: .; j_gene: TRBJ1-4; len: 13; CDR3nt: TGTGCCAGCAGTTTATATGGGCCGGAGAAACTGTTTTTT; CDR3aa: CASSLYGPEKLFF